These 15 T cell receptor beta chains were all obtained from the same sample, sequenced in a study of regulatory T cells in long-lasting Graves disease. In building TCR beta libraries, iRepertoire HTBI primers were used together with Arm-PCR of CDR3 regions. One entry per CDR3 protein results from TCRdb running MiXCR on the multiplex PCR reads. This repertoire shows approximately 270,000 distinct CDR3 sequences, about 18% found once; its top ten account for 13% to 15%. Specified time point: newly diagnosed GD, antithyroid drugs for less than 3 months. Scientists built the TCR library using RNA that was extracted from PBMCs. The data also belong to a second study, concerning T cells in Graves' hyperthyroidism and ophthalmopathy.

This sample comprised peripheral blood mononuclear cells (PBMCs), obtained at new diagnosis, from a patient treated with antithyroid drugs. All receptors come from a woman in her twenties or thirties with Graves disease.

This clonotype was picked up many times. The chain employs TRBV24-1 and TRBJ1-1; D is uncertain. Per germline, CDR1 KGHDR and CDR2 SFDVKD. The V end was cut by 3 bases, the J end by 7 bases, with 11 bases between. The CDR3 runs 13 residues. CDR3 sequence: CATSDPSSHEAFF. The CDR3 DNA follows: TGTGCCACCAGTGATCCCTCGAGCCATGAAGCTTTCTTT.

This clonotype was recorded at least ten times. The DNA for the CDR3 is TGTGCCATATCAGGGGGACAGGGGCGTTATGGCTACACCTTC. Translated: CAISGGQGRYGYTF. The chain is built from TRBV10-3 and TRBJ1-2, with 10 bases lining up with TRBD1. The CDR3 is 14 amino acids. CDR1 ENHRY and CDR2 SYGVKD come from the germline V gene. V gave up 9 bases and J gave up 5 bases; unmatched junction bases: 9.

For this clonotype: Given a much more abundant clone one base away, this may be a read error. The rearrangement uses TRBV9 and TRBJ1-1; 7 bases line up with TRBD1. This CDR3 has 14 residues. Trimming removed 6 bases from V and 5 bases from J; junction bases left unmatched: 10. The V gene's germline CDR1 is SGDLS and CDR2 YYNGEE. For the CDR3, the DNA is TGTGCCAGCATCCGGGGCAGGGGGGAGACTGAAGCTTTCTTT. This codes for CASIRGRGETEAFF.

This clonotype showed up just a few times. The CDR3 loop reads CASSVGTSISSYEQYF. The DNA for the CDR3 is TGTGCCAGCAGCGTAGGGACTAGTATTTCGTCCTACGAGCAGTACTTC. The rearrangement joins TRBV9 to TRBJ2-7, with TRBD2 matching 7 bases. V lost 0 bases to trimming and J lost 1 base; unmatched junction nucleotides: 7. CDR3 length: 16 amino acids. CDR1 and CDR2 (germline): SGDLS, YYNGEE. Using reference TRBV9 and TRBJ2-7 for the parts outside the CDR3, the full variable domain is DSGVTQTPKHLITATGQRVTLRCSPRSGDLSVYWYQQSLDQGLQFLIQYYNGEERAKGNILERFSAQQFPDLHSELNLSSLELGDSALYFCASSVGTSISSYEQYFGPGTRLTVT.

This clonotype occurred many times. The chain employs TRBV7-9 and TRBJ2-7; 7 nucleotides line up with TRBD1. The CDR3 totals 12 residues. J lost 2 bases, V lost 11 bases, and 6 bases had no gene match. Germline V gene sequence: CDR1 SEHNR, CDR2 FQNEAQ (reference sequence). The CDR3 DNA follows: TGTGCCGGGGGACAGTCCACCTACGAGCAGTACTTC. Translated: CAGGQSTYEQYF.

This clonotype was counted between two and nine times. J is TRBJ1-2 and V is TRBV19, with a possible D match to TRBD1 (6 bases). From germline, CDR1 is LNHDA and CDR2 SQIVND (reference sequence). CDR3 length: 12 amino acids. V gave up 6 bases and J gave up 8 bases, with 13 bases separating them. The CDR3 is CASRPPGGGYTF. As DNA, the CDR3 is TGTGCCAGTAGGCCTCCCGGGGGCGGCTACACCTTC. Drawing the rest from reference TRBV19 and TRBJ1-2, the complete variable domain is DGGITQSPKYLFRKEGQNVTLSCEQNLNHDAMYWYRQDPGQGLRLIYYSQIVNDFQKGDIAEGYSVSREKKESFPLTVTSAQKNPTAFYLCASRPPGGGYTFGSGTRLTVV.

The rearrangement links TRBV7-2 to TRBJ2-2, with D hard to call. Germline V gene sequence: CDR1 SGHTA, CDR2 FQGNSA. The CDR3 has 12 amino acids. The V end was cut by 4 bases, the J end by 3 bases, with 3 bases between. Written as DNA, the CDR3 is TGTGCCAGCAGCTCGGACACCGGGGAGCTGTTTTTT. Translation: CASSSDTGELFF.

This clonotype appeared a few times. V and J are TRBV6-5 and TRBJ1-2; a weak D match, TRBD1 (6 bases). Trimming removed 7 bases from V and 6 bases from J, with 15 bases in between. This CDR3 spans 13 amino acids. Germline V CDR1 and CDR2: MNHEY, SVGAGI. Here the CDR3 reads CASTYGGRHGYTF. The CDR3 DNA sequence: TGTGCCAGCACTTATGGGGGCAGACATGGCTACACCTTC.

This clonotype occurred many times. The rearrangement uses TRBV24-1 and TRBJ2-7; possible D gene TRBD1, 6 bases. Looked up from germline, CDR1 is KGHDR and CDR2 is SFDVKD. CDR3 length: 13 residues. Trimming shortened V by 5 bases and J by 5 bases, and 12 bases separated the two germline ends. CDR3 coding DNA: TGTGCCACCAGTGCAGGGGCGAGCAACGAGCAGTACTTC. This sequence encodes CATSAGASNEQYF.

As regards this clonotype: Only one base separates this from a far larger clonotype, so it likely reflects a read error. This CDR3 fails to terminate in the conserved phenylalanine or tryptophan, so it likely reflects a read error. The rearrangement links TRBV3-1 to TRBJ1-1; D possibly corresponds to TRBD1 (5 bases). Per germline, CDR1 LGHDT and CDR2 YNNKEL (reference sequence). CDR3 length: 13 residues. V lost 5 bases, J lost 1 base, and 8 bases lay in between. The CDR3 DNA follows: TGTGCCAGCAGCGCGACAGAGAACACTGAAGCTTTCATT. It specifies CASSATENTEAFI.

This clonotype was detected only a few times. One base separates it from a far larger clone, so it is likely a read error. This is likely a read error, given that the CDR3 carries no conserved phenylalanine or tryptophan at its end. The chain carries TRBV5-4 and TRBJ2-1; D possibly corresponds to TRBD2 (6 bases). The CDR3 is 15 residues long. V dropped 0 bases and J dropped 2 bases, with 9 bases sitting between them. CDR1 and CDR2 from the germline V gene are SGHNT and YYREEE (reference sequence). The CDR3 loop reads CASSLAGVTYNEQFI. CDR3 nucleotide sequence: TGTGCCAGCAGCTTGGCGGGGGTCACCTACAATGAGCAGTTCATC.

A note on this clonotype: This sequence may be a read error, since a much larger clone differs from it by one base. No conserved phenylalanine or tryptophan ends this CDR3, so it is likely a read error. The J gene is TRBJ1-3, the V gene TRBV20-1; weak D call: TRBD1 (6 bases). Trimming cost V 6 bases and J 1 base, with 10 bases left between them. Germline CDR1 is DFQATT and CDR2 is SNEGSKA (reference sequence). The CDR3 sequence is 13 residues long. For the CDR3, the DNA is TGCAGTGCCACAGGGACTTCTGGAAACACCATATATTTG. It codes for CSATGTSGNTIYL.

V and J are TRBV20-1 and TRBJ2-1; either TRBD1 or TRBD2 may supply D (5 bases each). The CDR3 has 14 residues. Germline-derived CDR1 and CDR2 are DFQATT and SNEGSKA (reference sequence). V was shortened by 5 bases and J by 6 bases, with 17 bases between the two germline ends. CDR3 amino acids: CSASNRDLPNEQFF. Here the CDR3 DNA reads TGCAGTGCTTCAAACCGGGACCTACCCAATGAGCAGTTCTTC.

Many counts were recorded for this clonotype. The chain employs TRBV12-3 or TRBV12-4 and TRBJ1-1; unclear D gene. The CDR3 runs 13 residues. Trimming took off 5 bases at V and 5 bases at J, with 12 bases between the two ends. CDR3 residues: CASSIQMSTEAFF. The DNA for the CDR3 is TGTGCCAGCAGTATACAGATGTCGACTGAAGCTTTCTTT.

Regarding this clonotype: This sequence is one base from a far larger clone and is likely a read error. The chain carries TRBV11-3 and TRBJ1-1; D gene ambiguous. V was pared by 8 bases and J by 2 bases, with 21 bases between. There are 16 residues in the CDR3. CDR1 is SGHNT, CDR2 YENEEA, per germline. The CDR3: CASGPLRGFGNTEAFF. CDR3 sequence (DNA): TGTGCCAGCGGCCCACTGCGAGGGTTTGGTAACACTGAAGCTTTCTTT.